One sample yielded the 26 T cell receptor beta chains listed below, sequenced in a study of human T cells and chemical hapten exposure. Via MiXCR, TCRdb re-called the RACE reads, giving one row per CDR3 protein. This sample carries some 120,000 distinct CDR3 sequences, approximately 9.5% of them seen once, and the ten largest clones take around 1.9%. Time point: healthy volunteer bleed at 2 weeks. The starting material, unfractionated whole blood, was used for total RNA extraction. Sequenced sample: whole blood. These receptors all stem from a male donor in good health. Some clones in this sample may be carry-over from other donors' samples.

About this clonotype: At one end, the junction sequence differs from germline, possibly due to a read error. The chain uses TRBV7-2 and TRBJ2-7, with TRBD2 matching over 9 bases. Germline-derived CDR1 and CDR2 are SGHTA and FQGNSA. The CDR3 runs to 15 residues. CDR3 nucleotide sequence: TGTGCCAGCAGCACACCAGCGGGAGGTGTTTACGAGCAGTACTTT. Its translation: CASSTPAGGVYEQYF. Full variable domain (outside the CDR3, taken from reference TRBV7-2 and TRBJ2-7): GAGVSQSPSNKVTEKGKDVELRCDPISGHTALYWYRQSLGQGLEFLIYFQGNSAPDKSGLPSDRFSAERTGGSVSTLTIQRTQQEDSAVYLCASSTPAGGVYEQYFGPGTRLTVT.

The genes are TRBV20-1 and TRBJ2-5, with D possibly matching TRBD1 (6 bases). Germline V gene data show CDR1 as DFQATT and CDR2 as SNEGSKA (reference sequence). The CDR3 is made up of 11 amino acids. CDR3 nucleotide sequence: TGCAGCACAGGGAGCCGGGAGACCCAGTACTTC. Translated, it gives CSTGSRETQYF.

This clonotype was observed at least ten times. J is TRBJ1-1 and V is TRBV6-2 or TRBV6-3; no reliable D call. There are 17 residues in the CDR3. Germline-derived CDR1 and CDR2 are MNHEY and SVGEGT. Trimming removed 4 bases at V and 1 base at J, with 19 bases between. The CDR3 nucleotides read TGTGCCAGCAGTTTTGCTCATGGTGGGTATGGGAACACTGAAGCTTTCTTT. It codes for CASSFAHGGYGNTEAFF.

CDR3 sequence: CSAEEGGGSTPLHF. Written as DNA, the CDR3 is TGCAGTGCTGAGGAAGGGGGCGGATCAACACCCCTCCACTTT. The J gene is TRBJ1-6, the V gene TRBV20-1; TRBD1 matches at 7 bases. V gave up 5 bases and J gave up 11 bases; unmatched junction bases: 12. Germline CDR1 is DFQATT and CDR2 is SNEGSKA (reference sequence). The CDR3 is 14 residues long.

The chain joins TRBV7-2 to TRBJ2-7, with D uncertain. Trimming cost V 3 bases and J 2 bases, with 5 bases left between them. This CDR3 region has 12 residues. Germline V CDR1 and CDR2: SGHTA, FQGNSA. The CDR3 is CASSFAPYEQYF. The CDR3, as DNA: TGTGCCAGCAGCTTCGCCCCCTACGAGCAGTACTTC.

Ten or more counts support this clonotype. This chain links TRBV28 with TRBJ1-2, with TRBD1 matching over 9 bases. V shed 6 bases, J shed 4 bases, and the junction held 9 bases outside the gene matches. The CDR3 contains 15 residues. Germline values: CDR1 MDHEN, CDR2 SYDVKM. DNA for the CDR3: TGTGCCAGCAGCCGACCCACAGGGGGCGCCTATGGCTACACCTTC. Protein product: CASSRPTGGAYGYTF.

This clonotype was observed a few times. The chain carries TRBV14 and TRBJ2-1; a possible D gene is TRBD2 (7 bases). CDR3 length equals 13 residues. Trimming took off 4 bases at V and 10 bases at J, with 14 bases between the two ends. Looked up from germline, CDR1 is SGHDN and CDR2 is FVKESK. This CDR3 is CASSPRTRGEQFF. The CDR3 nucleotides read TGTGCCAGCAGCCCCCGGACTAGGGGGGAGCAGTTCTTC.

At least ten counts were recorded for this clonotype. The chain carries TRBV27 and TRBJ2-7, with TRBD1 identical over 10 bases. The CDR3 covers 15 residues. V gave up 6 bases and J gave up 3 bases; unmatched junction bases: 8. CDR1 is MNHEY, CDR2 SMNVEV, per germline (reference sequence). The CDR3 is CASSRGTGAFYEQYF. In DNA form, the CDR3 reads TGTGCCAGCAGCCGAGGGACAGGGGCTTTCTACGAGCAGTACTTC.

This clonotype occurred many times. The chain links TRBV7-9 to TRBJ2-5; D is unclear. V dropped 4 bases and J dropped 5 bases, with 11 bases sitting between them. Germline V gives CDR1 SEHNR, CDR2 FQNEAQ (reference sequence). CDR3 length equals 13 residues. In nucleotides, the CDR3 is TGTGCCAGCAGCTACTTCTCTTCTGAGACCCAGTACTTC. Translation gives CASSYFSSETQYF.

The genes are TRBV9 and TRBJ2-7; TRBD1 aligns across 10 bases. The germline V gene has CDR1 SGDLS and CDR2 YYNGEE. V gave up 0 bases and J gave up 2 bases; unmatched junction bases: 2. This CDR3 comprises 15 residues. The CDR3 protein is CASSVEGTGAYEQYF. In DNA, the CDR3 is TGTGCCAGCAGCGTAGAGGGGACAGGGGCCTACGAGCAGTACTTC.

The chain has TRBV5-6 and TRBJ2-1; D unclear. V lost 4 bases and J lost 8, with 7 bases in between. The CDR3 is 11 amino acids. CDR1 is SGHDT, CDR2 YYEEEE, per germline. CDR3 sequence (DNA): TGTGCCAGCAGCCGGTCGGATGAGCAGTTCTTC. This translates into CASSRSDEQFF. The entire variable domain, with the rest obtained from reference TRBV5-6 and TRBJ2-1, is as follows: DAGVTQSPTHLIKTRGQQVTLRCSPKSGHDTVSWYQQALGQGPQFIFQYYEEEERQRGNFPDRFSGHQFPNYSSELNVNALLLGDSALYLCASSRSDEQFFGPGTRLTVL.

CDR3 nucleotide sequence: TGTGCCAGCAGCCGGGACAGGGGGAGTCCAGATACGCAGTATTTT. Its protein product is CASSRDRGSPDTQYF. J is TRBJ2-3 and V is TRBV13; 11 nucleotides agree with TRBD1. V lost 5 bases, J lost 4 bases, and 5 bases stayed unmatched. The CDR3 is made up of 15 amino acids. The germline V gene has CDR1 PRHDT and CDR2 FYEKMQ (reference sequence).

As DNA, the CDR3 is TGCAGTGCTCCTACCTCCCTAGGACGGCCCGAGACCCAGTACTTC. This encodes CSAPTSLGRPETQYF. The chain links TRBV20-1 to TRBJ2-5; no clear D. The V gene's germline CDR1 is DFQATT and CDR2 SNEGSKA (reference sequence). The CDR3 loop spans 15 amino acids. V lost 5 bases and J 5 bases, leaving 21 bases between the germline ends.

Notes on this clonotype: This may come from a read error, since a much larger clone is one base off. The chain couples TRBV6-2 or TRBV6-3 to TRBJ2-7; D could derive from TRBD1 or TRBD2 (5 bases each). In germline, CDR1 is MNHEY, CDR2 SVGEGT. This CDR3 region has 14 residues. The CDR3 sequence: CASSYSGRSYVQYF. The DNA for the CDR3 is TGTGCCAGCAGTTACTCGGGACGGTCCTACGTGCAGTACTTC.

This clonotype was counted only a few times. The chain employs TRBV5-1 and TRBJ2-5; D is unresolved. V was trimmed by 0 bases and J by 1 base, leaving 10 bases between them. CDR1 SGHRS and CDR2 YFSETQ come from the germline V gene. CDR3 size: 15 residues. CDR3 residues: CASSLAGGFQETQYF. The DNA of the CDR3 is TGCGCCAGCAGCTTGGCCGGTGGCTTCCAAGAGACCCAGTACTTC.

This clonotype showed up many times. At one end the junction does not follow the germline gene, possibly because of a read error. The V gene is TRBV3-1, the J gene TRBJ1-2; D not certain. The CDR3 extends over 11 amino acids. From germline, CDR1 is LGHDT and CDR2 YNNKEL (reference sequence). The DNA for the CDR3 is TGTGCCAGCAGCCAAGCCCGCGGGATCAACTTC. Its translation is CASSQARGINF.

The table lists this clonotype with many counts. The chain combines TRBV29-1 with TRBJ2-7; 10 bases line up with TRBD1. The CDR3 runs 16 residues. V lost 6 bases and J lost 2; bases outside the gene matches: 13. The germline gives CDR1 SQVTM, CDR2 ANQGSEA. DNA of the CDR3: TGCAGCGTGGAGGCTCCGGGACAGGGGCGAACCTACGAGCAGTACTTC. Translating gives CSVEAPGQGRTYEQYF.

This clonotype was found many times. V usage is TRBV4-2 and J usage is TRBJ1-4; weak D call: TRBD1 (6 bases). In germline, CDR1 is LGHNA, CDR2 YNFKEQ. Trimming stripped 3 bases from V and 4 bases from J, with 12 bases between. The CDR3 is made up of 15 amino acids. The CDR3 protein is CASSHEQGGNEKLFF. The CDR3 DNA reads as TGTGCCAGCAGCCATGAACAGGGTGGTAATGAAAAACTGTTTTTT.

The rearrangement uses TRBV20-1 and TRBJ1-4; 8 bases are a match to TRBD1. V trimming: 1 base; J trimming: 7 bases; junction bases outside the gene matches: 5. The germline V gene has CDR1 DFQATT and CDR2 SNEGSKA (reference sequence). The CDR3 runs 14 residues. For the CDR3, the DNA is TGCAGTGCTAGAGTTGGGACAGGCAGTGAAAAACTGTTTTTT. It translates to CSARVGTGSEKLFF.

This clonotype was counted a few times. The chain recombines TRBV29-1 with TRBJ2-7; 11 nucleotides line up with TRBD1. V was clipped by 5 bases and J by 6 bases; unmatched bases: 6. Germline assignment: CDR1 SQVTM and CDR2 ANQGSEA. The CDR3 loop spans 13 amino acids. CDR3 coding DNA: TGCAGCGTTTGGACAGGGGGCCTTGGCGAGCAGTACTTC. It yields the protein CSVWTGGLGEQYF.

This clonotype has at least ten counts. The rearrangement joins TRBV6-5 to TRBJ2-1, with D hard to call. V lost 2 bases and J 8 bases, leaving 16 bases between the germline ends. The CDR3 runs to 15 residues. Germline V lookup: CDR1 MNHEY, CDR2 SVGAGI. CDR3 sequence (DNA): TGTGCCAGCAGTTACGGGGTCGTGGGGTACGATGAGCAGTTCTTC. Amino acids: CASSYGVVGYDEQFF.

The chain employs TRBV4-1 and TRBJ1-2; D gene ambiguous. Per germline, CDR1 MGHRA and CDR2 YSYEKL. The CDR3 is 16 residues long. Trimming pared 1 base from V and 2 bases from J, leaving 14 bases between. CDR3 protein: CASSQGPRPPNYGYTF. The CDR3 DNA reads TGCGCCAGCAGCCAAGGGCCCCGACCTCCCAACTATGGCTACACCTTC.

This clonotype was counted between two and nine times. The J gene is TRBJ1-5, the V gene TRBV29-1, with a tentative D call TRBD1 (5 bases). The CDR3 runs 13 residues. The germline gives CDR1 SQVTM, CDR2 ANQGSEA. V lost 6 bases and J lost 7, with 16 bases in between. The CDR3 reads CSVGQGGFQPQHF. The CDR3 DNA reads TGCAGCGTGGGGCAGGGAGGCTTCCAGCCCCAGCATTTT.

This clonotype was detected only a few times. V gene TRBV28 combines with J gene TRBJ1-1, with TRBD1 as a possible D gene (6 bases). Germline-derived CDR1 and CDR2 are MDHEN and SYDVKM. The CDR3 sequence is 15 residues long. Trimming removed 6 bases at V and 4 bases at J, with 18 bases between. The CDR3 spells CASRKAGGQGTEAFF. The CDR3, as DNA: TGTGCCAGCAGAAAAGCCGGGGGGCAGGGCACTGAAGCTTTCTTT. Filled out from reference TRBV28 and TRBJ1-1, the complete variable domain reads DVKVTQSSRYLVKRTGEKVFLECVQDMDHENMFWYRQDPGLGLRLIYFSYDVKMKEKGDIPEGYSVSREKKERFSLILESASTNQTSMYLCASRKAGGQGTEAFFGQGTRLTVV.

At least ten counts were recorded for this clonotype. The chain recombines TRBV6-5 with TRBJ1-1; D gene ambiguous. Germline V CDR1 and CDR2: MNHEY, SVGAGI. Trimming stripped 7 bases from V and 0 bases from J, with 12 bases between. The CDR3 is 14 residues long. CDR3 sequence reads: CASIPDGMNTEAFF. For the CDR3, the DNA is TGTGCCAGCATCCCGGACGGCATGAACACTGAAGCTTTCTTT.

A single count supports this clonotype. CDR3 nucleotides: TGCGCCAGCAGCCGCGGGTCGACTAGCGGGGTCACAGATACGCAGTATTTT. The encoded protein is CASSRGSTSGVTDTQYF. V usage is TRBV5-1 and J usage is TRBJ2-3; TRBD2 aligns across 11 bases. Germline V gene sequence: CDR1 SGHRS, CDR2 YFSETQ. With V trimmed by 4 bases and J by 2 bases, 9 bases remained unmatched. The CDR3 contains 17 residues.